A single sample is the source of the 7 T cell receptor beta chains below, sequenced in a study of shared clonotypes between healthy human individuals (dated by TCRdb to about 2020). The library was made by the immunoSEQ multiplex PCR assay. TCRdb limited this immuneACCESS table to in-frame rearrangements with V and J called. A share of clones is missing; checked studies link under half to unresolved V genes, and the rest is unexplained. Within this sample are roughly 720,000 clones, with around 90% of them counted one time only. The ten largest clones add up to 34% of the sample. Sequencing was carried out using memory CD8+ T cells from PBMCs. The sample's cell subset or site, from its label and the paper: CD45RO+ cells pooled with CCR7-negative TemRA cells. These receptors were collected from a young man in good health. Some clones in this sample may be carry-over from other donors' samples.

This clone was found once. J is TRBJ2-2 and V is TRBV5-3; 7 positions match TRBD1. TRBV5-3 is sorted into the ORF group, with uncertain function. The ends lost 4 bases at V and 4 bases at J; junction bases unmatched: 7. The CDR3 totals 15 residues. The CDR3 DNA reads TGTGCCAGAAGCATGGAGAGGGGGCGCACCGGGGAGCTGTTTTTT. Its translation is CARSMERGRTGELFF.

A few counts support this clone. The chain is built from TRBV30 and TRBJ1-1; D uncertain. CDR1 and CDR2 from the germline V gene are GTSNPN and SVGIG (reference sequence). The CDR3 runs to 13 residues. V was shortened by 0 bases and J by 1 base, with 6 bases between the two germline ends. The CDR3 reads CAWSVPRNTEAFF. DNA of the CDR3: TGTGCCTGGAGTGTGCCCCGGAACACTGAAGCTTTCTTT. The variable domain in full, completed from reference TRBV30 and TRBJ1-1, reads SQTIHQWPATLVQPVGSPLSLECTVEGTSNPNLYWYRQAAGRGLQLLFYSVGIGQISSEVPQNLSASRPQDRQFILSSKKLLLSDSGFYLCAWSVPRNTEAFFGQGTRLTVV.

The chain uses TRBV6-5 and TRBJ2-1; 9 bases match TRBD1. The CDR3 has 15 residues. The V and J ends lost 5 bases and 4 bases, in that order; junction bases with no gene match: 6. CDR1 is MNHEY, CDR2 SVGAGI, per germline. The CDR3 sequence: CASSQGQGLYNEQFF. The CDR3 bases are TGTGCCAGCAGTCAAGGACAGGGGCTTTACAATGAGCAGTTCTTC.

V and J are TRBV5-1 and TRBJ1-3; weak D call: TRBD1 (5 bases). Trimming took 6 bases from V and 4 from J, leaving 14 bases between them. The CDR3 has 14 amino acids. Germline assignment: CDR1 SGHRS and CDR2 YFSETQ. CDR3 DNA sequence: TGCGCCAGCACCGTTGGGGGTTCAGGAAACACCATATATTTT. This codes for CASTVGGSGNTIYF.

The J gene is TRBJ2-2, the V gene TRBV19; tentative D call: TRBD2 (5 bases). CDR3 length: 15 amino acids. CDR1 and CDR2 (germline): LNHDA, SQIVND (reference sequence). The ends were cut back, 7 bases at V and 6 bases at J, with 18 bases in the middle. The CDR3: CASTPLEARPGELFF. In DNA form, the CDR3 reads TGTGCCAGTACCCCACTAGAAGCTCGTCCCGGGGAGCTGTTTTTT.

The chain is built from TRBV7-9 and TRBJ1-5; D not certain. Germline-derived CDR1 and CDR2 are SEHNR and FQNEAQ (reference sequence). The CDR3 covers 16 residues. Trimming cost V 1 base and J 0 bases, with 10 bases left between them. CDR3 loop: CASSLGVWDSNQPQHF. CDR3 coding DNA: TGTGCCAGCAGCTTAGGGGTCTGGGATAGCAATCAGCCCCAGCATTTT. The whole variable domain, remainder taken from reference TRBV7-9 and TRBJ1-5, is DTGVSQNPRHKITKRGQNVTFRCDPISEHNRLYWYRQTLGQGPEFLTYFQNEAQLEKSRLLSDRFSAERPKGSFSTLEIQRTEQGDSAMYLCASSLGVWDSNQPQHFGDGTRLSIL.

The chain recombines TRBV11-2 with TRBJ2-1; D possibly corresponds to TRBD1 (5 bases). Germline V gives CDR1 SGHAT, CDR2 FQNNGV. The CDR3 contains 16 residues. V lost 3 bases and J 3 bases, leaving 15 bases between the germline ends. CDR3 coding DNA: TGTGCCAGCAGCTTCCACCCCAGGGCAAACTACAATGAGCAGTTCTTC. Amino acid sequence: CASSFHPRANYNEQFF.